This T cell receptor (beta chain) was sequenced for a study of identifying expanded T cells in peripheral blood. Study findings and constraints: Across healthy donors, higher total template counts meant significantly greater roughly two-week count variance.

Concerning this clone: Its target is not known.

Germline loops: CDR1 KGHSH, CDR2 LQKENI. The CDR3 is 19 residues long. Trimming cost V 0 bases and J 1 base, with 18 bases left between them. The data were produced by immunoSEQ multiplex PCR, yet TCRdb's version contains in-frame clones alone and is incomplete. The data hold more than 70,000 clones, with around 87% observed a single time. The sequenced sample was blood. The TCR originated in a person between 18 and 75 years old in good health. This chain connects TRBV18 to TRBJ2-2, with D maybe TRBD2 (6 bases). CDR3 sequence: CASSPPPWFSGGNTGELFF. CDR3 in DNA: TGTGCCAGCTCACCACCCCCTTGGTTTTCCGGGGGGAACACCGGGGAGCTGTTTTTT.